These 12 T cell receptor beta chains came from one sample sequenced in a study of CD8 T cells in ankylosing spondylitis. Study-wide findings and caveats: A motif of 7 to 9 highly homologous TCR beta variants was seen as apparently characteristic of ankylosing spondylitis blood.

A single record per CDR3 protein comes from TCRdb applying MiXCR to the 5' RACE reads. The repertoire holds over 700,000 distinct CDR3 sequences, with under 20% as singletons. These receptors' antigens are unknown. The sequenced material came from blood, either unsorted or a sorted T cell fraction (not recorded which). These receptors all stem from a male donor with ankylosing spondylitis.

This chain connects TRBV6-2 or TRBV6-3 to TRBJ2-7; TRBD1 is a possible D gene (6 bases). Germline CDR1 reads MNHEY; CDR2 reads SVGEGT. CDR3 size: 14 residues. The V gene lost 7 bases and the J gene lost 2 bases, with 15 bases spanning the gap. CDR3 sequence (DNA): TGTGCCAGCACCGACCCCGGGACACCCTACGAGCAGTACTTC. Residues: CASTDPGTPYEQYF.

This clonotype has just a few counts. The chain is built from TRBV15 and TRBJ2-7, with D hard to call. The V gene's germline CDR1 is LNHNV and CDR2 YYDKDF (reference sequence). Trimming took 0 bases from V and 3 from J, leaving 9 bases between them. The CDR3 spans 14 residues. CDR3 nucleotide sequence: TGTGCCACCAGCAGAGATGTCGGTGGCTACGAGCAGTACTTC. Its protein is CATSRDVGGYEQYF. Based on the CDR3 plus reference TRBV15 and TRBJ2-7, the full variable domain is DAMVIQNPRYQVTQFGKPVTLSCSQTLNHNVMYWYQQKSSQAPKLLFHYYDKDFNNEADTPDNFQSRRPNTSFCFLDIRSPGLGDTAMYLCATSRDVGGYEQYFGPGTRLTVT.

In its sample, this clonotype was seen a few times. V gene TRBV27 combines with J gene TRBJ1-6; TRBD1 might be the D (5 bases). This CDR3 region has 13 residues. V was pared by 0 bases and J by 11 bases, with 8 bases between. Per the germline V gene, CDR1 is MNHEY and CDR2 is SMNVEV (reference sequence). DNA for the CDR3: TGTGCCAGCAGTTTATCAATCAGGGCACCCCTCCACTTT. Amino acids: CASSLSIRAPLHF.

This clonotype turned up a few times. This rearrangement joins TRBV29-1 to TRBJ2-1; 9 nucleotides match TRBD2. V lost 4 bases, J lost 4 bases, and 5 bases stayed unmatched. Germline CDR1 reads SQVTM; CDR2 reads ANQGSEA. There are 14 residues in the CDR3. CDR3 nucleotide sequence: TGCAGCGTTGTACCAGCGGGAGGATACAATGAGCAGTTCTTC. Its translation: CSVVPAGGYNEQFF.

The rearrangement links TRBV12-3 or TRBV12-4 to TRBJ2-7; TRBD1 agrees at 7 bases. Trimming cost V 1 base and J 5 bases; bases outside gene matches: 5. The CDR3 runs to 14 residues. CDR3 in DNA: TGTGCCAGCAGTTTAGATGGGACAGCCGACGAGCAGTACTTC. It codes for CASSLDGTADEQYF.

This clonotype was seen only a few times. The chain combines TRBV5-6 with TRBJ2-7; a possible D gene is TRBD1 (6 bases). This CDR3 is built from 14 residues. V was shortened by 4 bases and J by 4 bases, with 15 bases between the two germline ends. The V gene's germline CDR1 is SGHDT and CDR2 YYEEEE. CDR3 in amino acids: CASSLPARGYEQYF. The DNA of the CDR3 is TGTGCCAGCAGCCTCCCTGCGAGGGGGTACGAGCAGTACTTC.

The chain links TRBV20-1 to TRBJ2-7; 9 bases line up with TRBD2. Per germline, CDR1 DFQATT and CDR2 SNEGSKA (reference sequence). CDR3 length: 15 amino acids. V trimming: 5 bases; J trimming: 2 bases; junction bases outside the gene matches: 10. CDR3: CSAATLAGWTYEQYF. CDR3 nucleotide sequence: TGCAGTGCTGCAACCCTAGCGGGGTGGACCTACGAGCAGTACTTC.

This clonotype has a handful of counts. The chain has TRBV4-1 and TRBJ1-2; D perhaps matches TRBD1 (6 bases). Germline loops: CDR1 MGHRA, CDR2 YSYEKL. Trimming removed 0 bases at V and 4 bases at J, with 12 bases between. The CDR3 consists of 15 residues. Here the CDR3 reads CASSQDLGQTYGYTF. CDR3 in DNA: TGCGCCAGCAGCCAAGACCTAGGACAGACCTATGGCTACACCTTC.

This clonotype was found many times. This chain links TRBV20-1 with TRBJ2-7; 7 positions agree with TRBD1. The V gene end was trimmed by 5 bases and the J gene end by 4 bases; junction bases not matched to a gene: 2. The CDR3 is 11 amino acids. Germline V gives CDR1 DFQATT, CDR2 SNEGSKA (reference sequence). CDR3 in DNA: TGCAGTGCTGACAGGGAGTACGAGCAGTACTTC. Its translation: CSADREYEQYF.

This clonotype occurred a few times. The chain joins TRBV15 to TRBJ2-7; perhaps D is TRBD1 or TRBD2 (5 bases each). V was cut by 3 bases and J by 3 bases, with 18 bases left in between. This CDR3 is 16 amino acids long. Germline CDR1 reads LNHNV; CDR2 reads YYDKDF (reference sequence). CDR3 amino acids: CATSRDSSPRVYEQYF. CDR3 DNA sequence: TGTGCCACCAGCAGGGATTCTAGCCCCAGGGTCTACGAGCAGTACTTC.

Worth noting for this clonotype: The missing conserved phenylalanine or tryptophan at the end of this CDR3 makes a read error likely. CDR3 residues: CSVVSGTGVVNEQFL. The CDR3 DNA follows: TGCAGCGTTGTTTCCGGGACAGGGGTAGTGAATGAGCAGTTCCTC. The gene calls are TRBV29-1 and TRBJ2-1; 10 bases align to TRBD1. Trimming removed 4 bases from V and 7 bases from J; junction bases left unmatched: 10. Germline V lookup: CDR1 SQVTM, CDR2 ANQGSEA. This CDR3 has 15 residues.

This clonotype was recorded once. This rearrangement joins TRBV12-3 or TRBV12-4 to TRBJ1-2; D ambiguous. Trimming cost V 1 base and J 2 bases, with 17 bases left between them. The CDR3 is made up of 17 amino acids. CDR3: CASSLGPPGTQNYGYTF. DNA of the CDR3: TGTGCCAGCAGTTTAGGGCCCCCAGGCACTCAGAACTATGGCTACACCTTC.